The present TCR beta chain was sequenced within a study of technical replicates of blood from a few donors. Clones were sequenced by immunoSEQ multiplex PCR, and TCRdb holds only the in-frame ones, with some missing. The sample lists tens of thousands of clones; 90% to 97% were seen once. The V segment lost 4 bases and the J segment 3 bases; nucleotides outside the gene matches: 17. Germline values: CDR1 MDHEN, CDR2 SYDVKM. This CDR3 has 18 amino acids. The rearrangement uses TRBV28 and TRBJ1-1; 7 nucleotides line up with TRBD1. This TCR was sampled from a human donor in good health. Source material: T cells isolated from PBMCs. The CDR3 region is CASSYIILIRDRHTEAFF. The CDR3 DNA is TGTGCCAGCAGTTATATTATCCTTATCCGGGACAGACACACTGAAGCTTTCTTT.